A selection of T cell receptor beta chains follows, all from one sample in a study of blood T cells in healthy people across ages. TCRdb ran MiXCR on the 5' RACE reads and lists one entry per CDR3 protein. The sample lists more than 600,000 distinct CDR3 sequences; around 25% were seen once. The same specimen was also included in a second study, on T cells of mothers and their children.

Source material: blood. Receptors originate from a boy aged 10-17 years in good health. The CDR3 runs from the conserved cysteine through the conserved F or W. The D gene is left open where the match is weak. Not every row has a clone size; where given, it reads once, few, many or a size class.

>many|TRBV29-1|TRBJ2-2|.
CSVGDGNTGELFF
TGCAGCGTTGGTGACGGCAACACCGGGGAGCTGTTTTTT
>few|TRBV27|TRBJ2-7|.
CASGLSGTDVSYEQYF
TGTGCCAGCGGTTTATCCGGGACGGACGTCTCCTACGAGCAGTACTTC
>many|TRBV20-1|TRBJ2-5|TRBD1
CSARQGAWRETQYF
TGCAGTGCTAGACAGGGGGCTTGGCGAGAGACCCAGTACTTC
>.|TRBV5-1|TRBJ1-6|.
CASKKATGSNSPLHF
TGCGCCAGCAAGAAGGCCACGGGAAGTAATTCACCCCTCCACTTT
>few|TRBV7-3|TRBJ2-4|.
CASRDTGTSDIQYF
TGTGCCAGCAGGGATACGGGGACATCGGACATTCAGTACTTC
>few|TRBV12-3/TRBV12-4|TRBJ1-1|.
CASSFSTEAFF
TGTGCCAGCAGTTTCAGCACTGAAGCTTTCTTT
>.|TRBV12-3/TRBV12-4|TRBJ2-7|TRBD2
CASSPSAGGPNEQYF
TGTGCCAGCAGTCCGTCAGCGGGAGGGCCAAACGAGCAGTACTTC
>few|TRBV29-1|TRBJ1-5|.
CSVARWGEPQHF
TGCAGCGTTGCTAGATGGGGGGAGCCCCAGCATTTT
>few|TRBV7-8|TRBJ2-1|.
CASSLGTARGNEQFF
TGTGCCAGCAGCTTAGGGACAGCCCGGGGCAATGAGCAGTTCTTC
>.|TRBV20-1|TRBJ2-7|TRBD1
CSAIGTGTSEQYF
TGCAGTGCTATAGGGACAGGGACGAGCGAGCAGTACTTC
>.|TRBV7-9|TRBJ1-5|.
CASSLQVDQPQHF
TGTGCCAGCAGCTTACAGGTCGATCAGCCCCAGCATTTT
>few|TRBV3-1|TRBJ2-1|.
CASSQDLGNHNEQFF
TGTGCCAGCAGCCAAGATCTGGGGAACCACAATGAGCAGTTCTTC
>few|TRBV29-1|TRBJ2-1|TRBD2
CSGKPGTSVSYNEQFF
TGCAGCGGAAAACCCGGGACTAGCGTCTCCTACAATGAGCAGTTCTTC
>.|TRBV4-1|TRBJ1-1|.
CASRAGTFEAFF
TGCGCCAGCAGAGCGGGGACATTTGAAGCTTTCTTT
>few|TRBV2|TRBJ1-2|.
CASSLTPYYGYTF
TGTGCCAGCAGCCTGACACCTTACTATGGCTACACCTTC
>few|TRBV11-2|TRBJ1-6|TRBD1
CASSVTGENSPLHF
TGTGCCAGCAGCGTCACAGGGGAGAATTCACCCCTCCACTTT
>once|TRBV19|TRBJ1-4|.
CASSIFSSRLDEKLFF
TGTGCCAGTAGTATTTTCAGTTCTCGCCTCGATGAAAAACTGTTTTTT
>.|TRBV3-1|TRBJ2-1|TRBD2
CASSHLKRAGGYNEQFF
TGTGCCAGCAGCCACCTCAAGCGAGCGGGGGGTTACAATGAGCAGTTCTTC
>.|TRBV5-1|TRBJ1-1|.
CASSGAGGADTEAFF
TGCGCCAGCAGCGGAGCGGGGGGCGCGGACACTGAAGCTTTCTTT
>.|TRBV29-1|TRBJ1-1|.
CSVERYATYGAFF
TGCAGCGTTGAAAGATATGCTACCTATGGAGCTTTCTTT
>.|TRBV7-7|TRBJ2-5|TRBD2
CASSLAGRSGETQYF
TGTGCTAGCAGCTTAGCGGGCAGATCGGGGGAGACCCAGTACTTC
>few|TRBV9|TRBJ2-1|.
CASSDTGTYYNEQFF
TGTGCCAGCAGCGATACCGGGACATACTACAATGAGCAGTTCTTC
>once|TRBV20-1|TRBJ2-7|TRBD2
CSATGLALSYEQYF
TGCAGTGCTACCGGACTAGCCCTCTCCTACGAGCAGTACTTC
>.|TRBV5-1|TRBJ2-7|.
CASSFPSAYEQYF
TGCGCCAGCAGCTTCCCGAGCGCCTACGAGCAGTACTTC
>few|TRBV21-1|TRBJ2-4|.
CASSKEQGRAKNIQYF
TGTGCCAGCAGCAAAGAACAGGGACGAGCCAAAAACATTCAGTACTTC
>.|TRBV12-3/TRBV12-4|TRBJ2-3|.
CASSRRLVSTDTQYF
TGTGCCAGCAGCCGACGACTAGTTAGCACAGATACGCAGTATTTT
>.|TRBV4-3|TRBJ2-7|.
CASSQEEEGTYEQYF
TGCGCCAGCAGCCAAGAGGAGGAGGGCACCTACGAGCAGTACTTC
>.|TRBV15|TRBJ1-1|.
CATSRDLKYAGGRTEAFF
TGTGCCACCAGCAGAGATCTTAAGTATGCGGGGGGGCGCACTGAAGCTTTCTTT
>.|TRBV29-1|TRBJ2-2|.
CSVIAGGELFF
TGCAGCGTCATAGCAGGCGGGGAGCTGTTTTTT
>.|TRBV12-3/TRBV12-4|TRBJ1-4|.
CASSSHPPSTGPEKLFF
TGTGCCAGCAGTTCTCACCCCCCTTCTACAGGGCCCGAAAAACTGTTTTTT
>.|TRBV7-3|TRBJ2-1|TRBD2
CASSQPTPTSGGPQFHNEQFF
TGTGCCAGCAGCCAACCAACCCCGACTAGCGGGGGGCCGCAGTTCCACAATGAGCAGTTCTTC
>.|TRBV29-1|TRBJ1-1|.
CSVEVSSRGYTEAFF
TGCAGCGTTGAAGTCTCATCTAGGGGGTACACTGAAGCTTTCTTT
>few|TRBV6-2/TRBV6-3|TRBJ2-5|TRBD2
CASSLVPSGVQETQYF
TGTGCCAGCAGCCTAGTCCCTAGCGGGGTCCAAGAGACCCAGTACTTC
>.|TRBV4-1|TRBJ2-7|.
CASTQRQLNPYEQYF
TGCGCCAGCACCCAGCGACAGCTAAACCCCTACGAGCAGTACTTC
>few|TRBV4-1|TRBJ2-5|.
CASSQDMWETQYF
TGCGCCAGCAGCCAGGATATGTGGGAGACCCAGTACTTC
>.|TRBV7-2|TRBJ1-2|TRBD1
CASSLRTGGTLSNYGYTF
TGTGCCAGCAGCTTAAGGACAGGGGGCACCCTTTCTAACTATGGCTACACCTTC
>few|TRBV6-1|TRBJ2-7|.
CASSERQGSSYEQYF
TGTGCCAGCAGTGAACGGCAGGGGAGCTCCTACGAGCAGTACTTC
>.|TRBV12-3/TRBV12-4|TRBJ1-4|TRBD1
CASSLTGGTEKLFF
TGTGCCAGCAGTTTGACAGGGGGCACAGAAAAACTGTTTTTT
>once|TRBV7-6|TRBJ2-2|.
CASSKTRGGPGTGELFF
TGTGCCAGCAGCAAAACCCGAGGAGGGCCGGGAACCGGGGAGCTGTTTTTT